The T cell receptor beta chain described here comes from a study of T cells in Graves' hyperthyroidism and ophthalmopathy. Regarding the study as a whole: Most clonotypes that expanded in the thyroid above 0.001 also showed up in blood.

Amplification yielded TCR beta CDR3 regions, with RNA transcripts as the source. An initial round of RT-PCR targeting the TCR CDR3 relied on the HTBI primer set. TCRdb reanalysed the multiplex PCR reads using MiXCR and keeps one entry per CDR3 protein. The table lists some 350,000 distinct CDR3 sequences, roughly 14% of them singletons. V was cut by 7 bases and J by 7 bases, with 14 bases left in between. This CDR3 region has 12 residues. CDR1 and CDR2 from the germline V gene are MDHEN and SYDVKM. As concerns this clonotype: Its target is not known.

Exclusions: uncontrolled infection, other autoimmune disease, pregnancy, lactation. PBMCs were derived from more than 8 ml fresh peripheral blood. The V and J genes are TRBV28 and TRBJ2-7; no clear D. The TCR comes from a woman aged 18 to 35 with Graves' hyperthyroidism that later progressed to Graves' ophthalmopathy. Source material: blood. For the CDR3, the DNA is TGTGCCAGCACTCTAGGGAATGAGGAGCAGTACTTC. As protein: CASTLGNEEQYF.